This T cell receptor (beta chain) was identified in a study of blood T cell repertoires in COVID-19. Methods used by the authors: Reference gene primers were amplified, and this amplification served to estimate nucleated cell counts. Clones were sequenced by immunoSEQ multiplex PCR, and TCRdb holds only the in-frame ones, with some missing. The DNA gave D and trimming, while V, J and clone size come from that table. The repertoire holds about 180,000 clones, with 80% as singletons. CDR3 length equals 17 residues. CDR1 SGHDT and CDR2 YYEEEE come from the germline V gene. Trimming removed 4 bases at V and 5 bases at J, with 24 bases between.

The source of this sequence is a man between 65 and 80 years old with active or convalescent COVID-19. The sequenced sample consisted of peripheral blood. The rearrangement uses TRBV5-6 and TRBJ1-2, with a possible D match to TRBD1 (6 bases). CDR3 residues: CASSPSKPARDTYGYTF. For the CDR3, the DNA is TGTGCCAGCAGCCCTTCCAAGCCCGCCCGGGACACTTATGGCTACACCTTC.